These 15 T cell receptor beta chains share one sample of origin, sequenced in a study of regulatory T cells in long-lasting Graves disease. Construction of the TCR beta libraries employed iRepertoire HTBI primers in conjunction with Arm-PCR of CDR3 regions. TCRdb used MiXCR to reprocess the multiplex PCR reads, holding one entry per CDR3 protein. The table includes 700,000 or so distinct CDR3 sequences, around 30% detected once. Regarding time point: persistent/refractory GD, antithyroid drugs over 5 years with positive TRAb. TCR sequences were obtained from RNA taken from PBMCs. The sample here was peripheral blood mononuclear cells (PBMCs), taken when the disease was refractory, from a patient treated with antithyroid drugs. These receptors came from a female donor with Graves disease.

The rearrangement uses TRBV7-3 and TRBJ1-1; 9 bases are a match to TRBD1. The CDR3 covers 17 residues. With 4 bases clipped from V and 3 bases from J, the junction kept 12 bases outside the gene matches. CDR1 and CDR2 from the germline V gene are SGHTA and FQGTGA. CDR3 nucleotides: TGTGCCAGCAGCTCGAGGGGACGGACAGGGGAGGACACTGAAGCTTTCTTT. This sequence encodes CASSSRGRTGEDTEAFF.

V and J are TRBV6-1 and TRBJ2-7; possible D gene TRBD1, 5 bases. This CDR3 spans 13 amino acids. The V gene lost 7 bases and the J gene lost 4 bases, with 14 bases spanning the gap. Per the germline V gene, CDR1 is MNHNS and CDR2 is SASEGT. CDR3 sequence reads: CASIFREGYEQYF. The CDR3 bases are TGTGCCAGCATATTCAGGGAAGGGTACGAGCAGTACTTC.

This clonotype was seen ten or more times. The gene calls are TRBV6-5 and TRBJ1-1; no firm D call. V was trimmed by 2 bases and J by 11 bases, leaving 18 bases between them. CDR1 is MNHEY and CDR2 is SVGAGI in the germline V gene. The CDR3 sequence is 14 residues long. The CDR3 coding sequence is TGTGCCAGCAGTTACGGTAGTTCGGGGTTGGAGGCTTTCTTT. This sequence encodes CASSYGSSGLEAFF.

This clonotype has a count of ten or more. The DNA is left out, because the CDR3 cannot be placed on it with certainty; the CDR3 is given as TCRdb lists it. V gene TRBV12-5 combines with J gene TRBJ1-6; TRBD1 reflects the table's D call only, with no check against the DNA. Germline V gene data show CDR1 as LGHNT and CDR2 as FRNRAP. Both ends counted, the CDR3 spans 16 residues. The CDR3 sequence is CASGLGTGQGNSPLHF.

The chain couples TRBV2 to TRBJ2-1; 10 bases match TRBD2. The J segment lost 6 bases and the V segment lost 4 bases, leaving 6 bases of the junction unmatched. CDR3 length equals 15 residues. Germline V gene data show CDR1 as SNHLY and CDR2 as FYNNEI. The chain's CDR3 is CASSGVAGGSNEQFF. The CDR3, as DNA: TGTGCCAGCAGTGGGGTAGCGGGAGGCTCCAATGAGCAGTTCTTC.

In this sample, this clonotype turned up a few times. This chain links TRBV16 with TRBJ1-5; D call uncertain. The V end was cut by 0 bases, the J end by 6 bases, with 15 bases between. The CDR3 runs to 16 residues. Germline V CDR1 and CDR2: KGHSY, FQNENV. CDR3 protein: CASSQSGGTFGQPQHF. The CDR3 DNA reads TGTGCCAGCAGCCAATCGGGCGGCACCTTCGGTCAGCCCCAGCATTTT.

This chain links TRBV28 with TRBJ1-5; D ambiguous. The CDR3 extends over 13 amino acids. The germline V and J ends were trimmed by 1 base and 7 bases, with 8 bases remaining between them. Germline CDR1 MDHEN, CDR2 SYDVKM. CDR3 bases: TGTGCCAGCAGTTTATTGGAGAGGCAGCCCCAGCATTTT. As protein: CASSLLERQPQHF.

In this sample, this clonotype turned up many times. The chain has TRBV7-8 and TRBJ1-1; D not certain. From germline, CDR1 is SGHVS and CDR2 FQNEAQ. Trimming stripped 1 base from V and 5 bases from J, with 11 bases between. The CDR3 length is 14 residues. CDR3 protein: CASSLGGFRTEAFF. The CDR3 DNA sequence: TGTGCCAGCAGCTTAGGAGGCTTTCGGACTGAAGCTTTCTTT.

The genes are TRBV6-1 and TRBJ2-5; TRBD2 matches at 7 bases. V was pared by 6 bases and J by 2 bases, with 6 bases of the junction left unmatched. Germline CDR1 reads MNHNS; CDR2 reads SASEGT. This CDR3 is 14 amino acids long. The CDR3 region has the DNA TGTGCCAGCAGAAGGCGGGAGTGGCAAGAGACCCAGTACTTC. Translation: CASRRREWQETQYF.

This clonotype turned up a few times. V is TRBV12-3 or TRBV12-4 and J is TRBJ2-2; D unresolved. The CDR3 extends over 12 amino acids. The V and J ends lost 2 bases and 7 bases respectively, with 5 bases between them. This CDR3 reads CASSLPGGELFF. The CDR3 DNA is TGTGCCAGCAGTTTACCGGGCGGGGAGCTGTTTTTT.

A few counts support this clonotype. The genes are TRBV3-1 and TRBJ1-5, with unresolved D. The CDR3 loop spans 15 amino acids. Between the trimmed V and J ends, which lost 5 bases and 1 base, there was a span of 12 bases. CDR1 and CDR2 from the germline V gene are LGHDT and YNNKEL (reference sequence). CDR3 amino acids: CASSERGTSNQPQHF. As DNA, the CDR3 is TGTGCCAGCAGCGAAAGAGGCACAAGCAATCAGCCCCAGCATTTT. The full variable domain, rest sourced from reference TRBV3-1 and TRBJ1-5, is DTAVSQTPKYLVTQMGNDKSIKCEQNLGHDTMYWYKQDSKKFLKIMFSYNNKELIINETVPNRFSPKSPDKAHLNLHINSLELGDSAVYFCASSERGTSNQPQHFGDGTRLSIL.

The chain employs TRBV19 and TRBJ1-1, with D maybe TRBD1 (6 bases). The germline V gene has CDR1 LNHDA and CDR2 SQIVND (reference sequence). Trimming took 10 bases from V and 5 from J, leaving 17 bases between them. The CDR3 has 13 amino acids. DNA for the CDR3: TGTGCCACCACCCGGGTAGGGGGAACTGAAGCTTTCTTT. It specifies CATTRVGGTEAFF.

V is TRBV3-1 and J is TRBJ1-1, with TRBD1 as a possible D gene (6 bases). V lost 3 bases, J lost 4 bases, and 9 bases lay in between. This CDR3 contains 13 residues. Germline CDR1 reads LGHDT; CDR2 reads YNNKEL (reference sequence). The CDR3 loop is CASSQGATTEAFF. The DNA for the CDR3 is TGTGCCAGCAGCCAGGGGGCCACCACTGAAGCTTTCTTT.

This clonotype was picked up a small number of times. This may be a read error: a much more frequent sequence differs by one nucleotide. This CDR3 is CASSWGQGPYEQYF. Written as DNA, the CDR3 is TGTGCCAGCAGTTGGGGACAGGGGCCCTACGAGCAGTACTTC. This chain uses TRBV6-9 with TRBJ2-7; TRBD1 matches 10 bases. J gave up 2 bases and V 4 bases, and 2 bases lay outside the gene matches. This CDR3 comprises 14 residues. Germline CDR1 is MNHGY and CDR2 is SVAAGI.

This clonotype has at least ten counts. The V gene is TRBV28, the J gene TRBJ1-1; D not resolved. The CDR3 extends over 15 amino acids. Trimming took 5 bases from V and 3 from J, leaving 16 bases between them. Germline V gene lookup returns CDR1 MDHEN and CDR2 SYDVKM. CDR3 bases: TGTGCCAGCAGTAGCTTGGATAACCGGGACACTGAAGCTTTCTTT. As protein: CASSSLDNRDTEAFF.